The 21 T cell receptor beta chains below were found in one sample sequenced in a study of T cell changes during pregnancy in multiple sclerosis. The data were produced by immunoSEQ multiplex PCR, yet TCRdb's version contains in-frame clones alone and is incomplete. Of tens of thousands of clones in the sample, 91% are singletons; the top ten hold around 2%. Sample: peripheral blood, taken in the first trimester of pregnancy. The source of these receptors is a female donor in good health, enrolled as a control in a pregnancy study.

This clone was found once. The chain carries TRBV7-2 and TRBJ1-5; no clear D gene. V lost 3 bases, J lost 11 bases, and 14 bases lay in between. This CDR3 contains 13 residues. Germline CDR1 is SGHTA and CDR2 is FQGNSA. The CDR3 DNA reads TGTGCCAGCAGCTTGGCCCGAGACAAAGCCCAGCATTTT. Its protein product is CASSLARDKAQHF.

The gene calls are TRBV10-2 and TRBJ2-1, with D unclear. V lost 2 bases to trimming and J lost 2 bases, with 7 bases between them. CDR3 length: 14 residues. CDR1 and CDR2 (germline): WSHSY, SAAADI. The CDR3 region has the DNA TGCGCCAGCAGTGAGGACTCAGCCTACAATGAGCAGTTCTTC. Its protein product is CASSEDSAYNEQFF.

The J gene is TRBJ1-5, the V gene TRBV7-9, with TRBD1 identical over 7 bases. The CDR3 consists of 14 residues. Germline V gives CDR1 SEHNR, CDR2 FQNEAQ (reference sequence). The V gene end was trimmed by 5 bases and the J gene end by 6 bases; junction bases not matched to a gene: 7. The CDR3 nucleotides read TGTGCCAGCAGCGAGGGACAGCAGGGTCAGCCCCAGCATTTT. This encodes CASSEGQQGQPQHF.

This chain links TRBV19 with TRBJ1-2; D remains unclear. CDR1 and CDR2 from the germline V gene are LNHDA and SQIVND (reference sequence). The CDR3 has 13 residues. The ends were cut back, 6 bases at V and 9 bases at J, with 17 bases in the middle. The CDR3 DNA reads as TGTGCCAGTAGGCACGGTGGGGAGGAAAGCTACACCTTC. Residues: CASRHGGEESYTF. Full variable domain (outside the CDR3, taken from reference TRBV19 and TRBJ1-2): DGGITQSPKYLFRKEGQNVTLSCEQNLNHDAMYWYRQDPGQGLRLIYYSQIVNDFQKGDIAEGYSVSREKKESFPLTVTSAQKNPTAFYLCASRHGGEESYTFGSGTRLTVV.

V usage is TRBV7-9 and J usage is TRBJ1-2; TRBD1 might be the D (5 bases). Germline V lookup: CDR1 SEHNR, CDR2 FQNEAQ (reference sequence). The CDR3 runs to 14 residues. Trimming took 1 base from V and 4 from J, leaving 10 bases between them. This CDR3 is CASSLGTGPYGYTF. For the CDR3, the DNA is TGTGCCAGCAGCTTAGGCACAGGACCCTATGGCTACACCTTC.

The table lists this clone with a few counts. The chain joins TRBV2 to TRBJ1-2; 9 bases are a match to TRBD1. V gave up 6 bases and J gave up 4 bases; unmatched junction bases: 6. Looked up from germline, CDR1 is SNHLY and CDR2 is FYNNEI. The CDR3 length is 14 residues. CDR3 DNA sequence: TGTGCCAGCAGCCGGGACAGGGTATTCTATGGCTACACCTTC. It encodes CASSRDRVFYGYTF.

The rearrangement joins TRBV19 to TRBJ2-3, with D hard to call. This CDR3 spans 11 amino acids. The germline CDR1 and CDR2 sequences are LNHDA and SQIVND (reference sequence). V lost 9 bases and J 4 bases, leaving 8 bases between the germline ends. This CDR3 is CASSRADTQYF. The CDR3 DNA reads TGTGCCAGCAGTCGAGCAGATACGCAGTATTTT.

The chain couples TRBV5-4 to TRBJ2-1; 10 bases are a match to TRBD1. This CDR3 has 15 amino acids. Germline V CDR1 and CDR2: SGHNT, YYREEE (reference sequence). The trim removed 4 bases at V and 3 bases at J, leaving 4 bases unmatched. The CDR3 DNA sequence: TGTGCCAGCAGCCACGGGACAGGGGTCTACAATGAGCAGTTCTTC. Amino acids: CASSHGTGVYNEQFF.

The chain recombines TRBV19 with TRBJ2-2; 8 nucleotides align to TRBD1. Trimming took 5 bases from V and 6 from J; bases not matched to a gene: 8. Germline V gives CDR1 LNHDA, CDR2 SQIVND (reference sequence). The CDR3 contains 15 residues. CDR3 coding DNA: TGTGCCAGTAGTGGTCCGGGACAGGTCTCCGGGGAGCTGTTTTTT. This translates into CASSGPGQVSGELFF.

The rearrangement uses TRBV7-8 and TRBJ2-1, with 7 positions matching TRBD2. The V gene end was trimmed by 11 bases and the J gene end by 0 bases; junction bases not matched to a gene: 7. Germline V CDR1 and CDR2: SGHVS, FQNEAQ. The CDR3 extends over 14 amino acids. The CDR3 spells CAGSPGGSYNEQFF. Here the CDR3 DNA reads TGTGCCGGGTCGCCGGGGGGCTCCTACAATGAGCAGTTCTTC.

V is TRBV4-2 and J is TRBJ2-7, with D maybe TRBD1 (5 bases). CDR1 is LGHNA, CDR2 YNFKEQ, per germline. CDR3 length: 16 residues. V lost 0 bases to trimming and J lost 5 bases, with 17 bases between them. CDR3 loop: CASSQEQGANMNEQYF. The CDR3 DNA is TGTGCCAGCAGCCAAGAGCAAGGGGCGAACATGAACGAGCAGTACTTC.

This rearrangement joins TRBV5-1 to TRBJ2-7; a possible D gene is TRBD1 (7 bases). V was cut by 4 bases and J by 4 bases, with 15 bases left in between. Germline V gives CDR1 SGHRS, CDR2 YFSETQ. The CDR3 is made up of 14 amino acids. The CDR3 is CASSQGGTGYEQYF. DNA for the CDR3: TGCGCCAGCAGCCAGGGGGGTACAGGGTACGAGCAGTACTTC.

The chain has TRBV4-2 and TRBJ2-1; no clear D. The germline gives CDR1 LGHNA, CDR2 YNFKEQ. This CDR3 is built from 15 residues. Trimming took 1 base from V and 8 from J, leaving 15 bases between them. The CDR3 coding sequence is TGTGCCAGCAGCCAAGGACTGATTCAGCGTGATGAGCAGTTCTTC. Translation: CASSQGLIQRDEQFF.

The V gene is TRBV4-3, the J gene TRBJ1-2; no definite D call. Between the trimmed V and J ends, which lost 0 bases and 7 bases, there was a span of 18 bases. The CDR3 has 16 residues. The germline gives CDR1 LGHNA, CDR2 YSLEER. As DNA, the CDR3 is TGCGCCAGCAGCCAAGAAACCTCAGGACGGGGAATTGGCTACACCTTC. It specifies CASSQETSGRGIGYTF.

The chain joins TRBV5-1 to TRBJ2-2; 10 positions match TRBD2. The CDR3 is 16 residues long. Germline V gene lookup returns CDR1 SGHRS and CDR2 YFSETQ. V lost 5 bases to trimming and J lost 3 bases; unmatched junction nucleotides: 7. The CDR3 nucleotides read TGCGCCAGCAGTCGGCTAGCGGGGGCCTACACCGGGGAGCTGTTTTTT. This sequence encodes CASSRLAGAYTGELFF.

The chain employs TRBV6-5 and TRBJ1-1; D gene ambiguous. CDR3 size: 13 residues. The germline V gene encodes CDR1 MNHEY and CDR2 SVGAGI. The V and J ends lost 7 bases and 5 bases respectively, with 14 bases between them. CDR3 sequence (DNA): TGTGCCAGCACCCAGACACTTACGACTGAAGCTTTCTTT. Residues: CASTQTLTTEAFF.

The gene calls are TRBV7-3 and TRBJ2-5; 9 bases align to TRBD2. Germline CDR1 is SGHTA and CDR2 is FQGTGA. Trimming cost V 1 base and J 5 bases; bases outside gene matches: 5. The CDR3 runs 15 residues. The CDR3 sequence: CASSLNAGGLETQYF. In DNA form, the CDR3 reads TGTGCCAGCAGCTTAAATGCGGGGGGGCTGGAGACCCAGTACTTC.

The chain couples TRBV4-3 to TRBJ2-1; the D gene is possibly TRBD2 (5 bases). The CDR3 sequence is 13 residues long. V dropped 4 bases and J dropped 7 bases, with 11 bases sitting between them. Germline CDR1 is LGHNA and CDR2 is YSLEER. The CDR3 reads CASSPSWENEQFF. Here the CDR3 DNA reads TGCGCCAGCAGCCCTTCCTGGGAGAATGAGCAGTTCTTC.

The rearrangement links TRBV5-4 to TRBJ1-3; D not resolved. The CDR3 length is 15 residues. V was shortened by 0 bases and J by 0 bases, with 7 bases between the two germline ends. Germline lookup yields CDR1 SGHNT and CDR2 YYREEE (reference sequence). The CDR3 region has the DNA TGTGCCAGCAGCTTGGGGGCAAACTCTGGAAACACCATATATTTT. It encodes CASSLGANSGNTIYF.

The chain combines TRBV5-1 with TRBJ2-3, with D possibly being TRBD2 (6 bases). Germline V CDR1 and CDR2: SGHRS, YFSETQ. The CDR3 contains 15 residues. The V gene lost 0 bases and the J gene lost 5 bases, with 13 bases spanning the gap. The CDR3, as DNA: TGCGCCAGCAGCTTGGAGTCGGGGCGGGGAGATACGCAGTATTTT. This gives the protein CASSLESGRGDTQYF.

This chain links TRBV7-2 with TRBJ1-2; D gene unclear. The germline gives CDR1 SGHTA, CDR2 FQGNSA. Trimming removed 5 bases from V and 3 bases from J, with 13 bases in between. The CDR3 has 14 residues. In DNA form, the CDR3 reads TGTGCCAGCAGCCTTACAGAATACCACTATGGCTACACCTTC. Translated, it gives CASSLTEYHYGYTF.